This TCR beta chain is drawn from a study of Graves' ophthalmopathy and Graves' hyperthyroidism. Note on this clonotype: Lacking the conserved final phenylalanine or tryptophan, this CDR3 likely reflects a read error.

Germline V CDR1 and CDR2: MGHDK, SYGVNS. The CDR3 sequence is 16 residues long. The V and J ends lost 3 bases and 11 bases respectively, with 25 bases between them. For repertoire sequencing, the TCR beta CDR3 regions were amplified from RNA transcripts. A first-round RT-PCR used HTBI primers, followed by a second-round multiplex PCR. TCRdb reprocessed the multiplex PCR reads via MiXCR and lists one record per CDR3 protein. This table has 600,000 to 950,000 distinct CDR3 sequences, 40% appearing once. This receptor was taken from an adult man with Graves' ophthalmopathy. The sequenced sample consisted of peripheral blood. The rearrangement joins TRBV25-1 to TRBJ1-1, with D possibly being TRBD1 (5 bases). The CDR3 nucleotides are TGTGCCAGCAGTGATAGTGCCGGGGAGGGCCTAGGGGCGGCTTTCCTT. Its translation: CASSDSAGEGLGAAFL.